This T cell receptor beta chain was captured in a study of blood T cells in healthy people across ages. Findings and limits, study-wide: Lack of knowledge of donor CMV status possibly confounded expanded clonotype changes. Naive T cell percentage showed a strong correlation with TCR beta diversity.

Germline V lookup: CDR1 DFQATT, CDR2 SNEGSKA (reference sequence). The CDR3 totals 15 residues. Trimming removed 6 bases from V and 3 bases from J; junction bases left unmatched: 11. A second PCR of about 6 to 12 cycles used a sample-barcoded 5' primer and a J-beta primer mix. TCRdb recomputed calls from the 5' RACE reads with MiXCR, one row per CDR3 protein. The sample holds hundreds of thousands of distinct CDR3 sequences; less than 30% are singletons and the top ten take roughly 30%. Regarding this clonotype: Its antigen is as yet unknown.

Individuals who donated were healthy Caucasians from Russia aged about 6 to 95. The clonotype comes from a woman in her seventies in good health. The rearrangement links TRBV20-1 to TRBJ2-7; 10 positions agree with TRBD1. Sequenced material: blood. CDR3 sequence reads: CSASSGTGDYYEQYF. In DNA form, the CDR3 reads TGCAGTGCCTCTTCCGGGACAGGGGACTACTACGAGCAGTACTTC.